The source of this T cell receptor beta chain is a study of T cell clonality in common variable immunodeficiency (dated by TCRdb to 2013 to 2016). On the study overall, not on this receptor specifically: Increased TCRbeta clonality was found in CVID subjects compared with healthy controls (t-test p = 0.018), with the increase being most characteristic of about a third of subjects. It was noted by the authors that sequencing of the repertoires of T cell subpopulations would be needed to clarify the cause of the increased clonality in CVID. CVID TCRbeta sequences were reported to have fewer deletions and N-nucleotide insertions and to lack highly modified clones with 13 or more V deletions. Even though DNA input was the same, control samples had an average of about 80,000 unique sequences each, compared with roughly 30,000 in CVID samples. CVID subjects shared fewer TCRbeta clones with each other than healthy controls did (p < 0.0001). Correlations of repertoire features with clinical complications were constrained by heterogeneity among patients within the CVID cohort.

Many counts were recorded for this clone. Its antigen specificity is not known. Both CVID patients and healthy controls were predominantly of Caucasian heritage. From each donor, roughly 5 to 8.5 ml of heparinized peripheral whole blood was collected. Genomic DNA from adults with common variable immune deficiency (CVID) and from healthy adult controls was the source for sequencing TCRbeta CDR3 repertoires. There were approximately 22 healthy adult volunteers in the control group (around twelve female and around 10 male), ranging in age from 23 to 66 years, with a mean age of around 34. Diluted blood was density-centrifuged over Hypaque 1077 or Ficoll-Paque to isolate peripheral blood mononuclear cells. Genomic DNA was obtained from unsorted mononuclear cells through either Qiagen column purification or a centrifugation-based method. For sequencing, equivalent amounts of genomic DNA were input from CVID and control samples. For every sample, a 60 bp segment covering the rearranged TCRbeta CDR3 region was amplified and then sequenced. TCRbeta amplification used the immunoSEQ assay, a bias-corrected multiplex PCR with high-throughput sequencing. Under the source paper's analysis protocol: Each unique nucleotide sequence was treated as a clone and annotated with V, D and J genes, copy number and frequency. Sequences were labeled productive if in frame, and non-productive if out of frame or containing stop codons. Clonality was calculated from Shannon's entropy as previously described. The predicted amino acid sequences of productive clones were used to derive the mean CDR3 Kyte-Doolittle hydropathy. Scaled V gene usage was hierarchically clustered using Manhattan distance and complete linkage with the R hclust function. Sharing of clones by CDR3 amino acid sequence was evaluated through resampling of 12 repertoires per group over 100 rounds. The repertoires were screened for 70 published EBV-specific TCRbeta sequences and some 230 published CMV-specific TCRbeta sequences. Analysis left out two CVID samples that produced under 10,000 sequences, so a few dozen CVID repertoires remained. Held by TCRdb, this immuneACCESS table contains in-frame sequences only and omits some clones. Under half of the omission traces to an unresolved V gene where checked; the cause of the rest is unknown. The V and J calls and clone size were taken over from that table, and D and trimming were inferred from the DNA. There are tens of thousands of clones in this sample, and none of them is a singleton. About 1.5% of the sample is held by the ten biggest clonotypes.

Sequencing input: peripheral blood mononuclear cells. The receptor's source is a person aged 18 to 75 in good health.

CDR3 loop: CASTQDGLSYTF. The CDR3 bases that were read are TGTGCCAGCACCCAAGACGGACTTAGC. This receptor chain uses TRBV6-4 and TRBJ1-2, with the D gene uncertain. The sequenced fragment ends 3 residues before the CDR3 boundary, so the rest is inferred from the germline J gene. The germline V gene sets CDR1 to MRHNA and CDR2 to SNTAGT. Reading from cysteine to phenylalanine, the CDR3 counts 12 amino acids. The DNA covers only part of the CDR3, 27 bases in frame from base 1.